These 14 T cell receptor beta chains share one sample of origin, sequenced in a study of shared clonotypes between healthy human individuals (dated by TCRdb to 2019 to 2021). The library was produced with the immunoSEQ multiplex PCR assay. Here the immuneACCESS table is served through TCRdb, limited to in-frame sequences with V and J called. Missing clones are a known gap in these copies; in checked studies unresolved V genes cover under half, and the rest lacks a known reason. This sample comprises nearly 1,000,000 clones, approximately 80% of them detected only once. The top ten hold 1.5% of the sample. The sequencing sample was made of memory CD4+ T cells sorted from blood. The cell subset or site tag for this specimen amounts to: CD45RA-negative fraction. All receptors come from a man younger than 30 in good health.

The CDR3 region has the DNA TGTGCCAGCAGCCCCCGGGATGTCACAGATACGCAGTATTTT. As protein: CASSPRDVTDTQYF. The chain has TRBV7-8 and TRBJ2-3; TRBD2 might be the D (5 bases). Looked up from germline, CDR1 is SGHVS and CDR2 is FQNEAQ. This CDR3 has 14 residues. V dropped 5 bases and J dropped 2 bases, with 11 bases sitting between them.

V and J are TRBV2 and TRBJ1-5; D possibly corresponds to TRBD1 (6 bases). This CDR3 spans 16 amino acids. The V gene's germline CDR1 is SNHLY and CDR2 FYNNEI. Deletions cut 4 bases from V and 2 bases from J, with 15 bases between. CDR3 bases: TGTGCCAGCAGTGCCCGGGCAAAGGGGGGCAATCAGCCCCAGCATTTT. It yields the protein CASSARAKGGNQPQHF.

This clone turned up a few times. The CDR3 sequence: CASSLRQGAETQYF. The CDR3 DNA sequence: TGTGCCAGCAGTCTCAGACAGGGGGCCGAGACCCAGTACTTC. The chain carries TRBV28 and TRBJ2-5, with TRBD1 matching 10 bases. CDR1 is MDHEN, CDR2 SYDVKM, per germline. There are 14 residues in the CDR3. V was pared by 5 bases and J by 5 bases, with 5 bases of the junction left unmatched.

The chain employs TRBV6-1 and TRBJ2-3; D perhaps matches TRBD1 (5 bases). In germline, CDR1 is MNHNS, CDR2 SASEGT. V gave up 2 bases and J gave up 2 bases, with 14 bases separating them. The CDR3 has 16 residues. CDR3 DNA sequence: TGTGCCAGCAGTGAAAGTAAGAGACAGACCACAGATACGCAGTATTTT. It encodes CASSESKRQTTDTQYF.

Worth noting for this clone: A junction boundary mismatches the germline segment, possibly from a read error. The J gene is TRBJ1-5, the V gene TRBV6-4, with 7 bases fitting TRBD1. This CDR3 has 16 amino acids. Germline lookup yields CDR1 MRHNA and CDR2 SNTAGT. CDR3 DNA sequence: TGTGCCAGCAGGAGGAATAAGACAGGGAGCAGTCAGCCCCAGCATTTT. Residues: CASRRNKTGSSQPQHF.

This clone has ten or more counts. The chain has TRBV4-1 and TRBJ1-3; TRBD1 agrees at 7 bases. J gave up 4 bases and V 0 bases, and 18 bases lay outside the gene matches. The CDR3 has 20 residues. From germline, CDR1 is MGHRA and CDR2 YSYEKL. The CDR3: CASSQDRGTASRKGGNTIYF. The CDR3 bases are TGCGCCAGCAGCCAAGATCGCGGGACAGCCTCTCGGAAGGGAGGAAACACCATATATTTT.

This chain uses TRBV5-1 with TRBJ2-7; 7 bases align to TRBD1. This CDR3 has 12 residues. J lost 7 bases, V lost 4 bases, and 5 bases had no gene match. Germline values: CDR1 SGHRS, CDR2 YFSETQ. As DNA, the CDR3 is TGCGCCAGCAGCAGTGACAGGGTGGAGCAGTACTTC. Protein product: CASSSDRVEQYF.

The J gene is TRBJ2-1, the V gene TRBV7-2; TRBD1 matches at 7 bases. The CDR3 is 13 residues long. The trim removed 4 bases at V and 7 bases at J, leaving 4 bases unmatched. CDR1 is SGHTA, CDR2 FQGNSA, per germline. In DNA, the CDR3 is TGTGCCAGCAGCTCGACACAGGGGAATGAGCAGTTCTTC. Translating gives CASSSTQGNEQFF. The full variable domain, its missing parts supplied by reference TRBV7-2 and TRBJ2-1, is GAGVSQSPSNKVTEKGKDVELRCDPISGHTALYWYRQSLGQGLEFLIYFQGNSAPDKSGLPSDRFSAERTGGSVSTLTIQRTQQEDSAVYLCASSSTQGNEQFFGPGTRLTVL.

This chain connects TRBV10-3 to TRBJ1-2; perhaps TRBD1 as D (6 bases). The CDR3 has 12 residues. In germline, CDR1 is ENHRY, CDR2 SYGVKD. V was trimmed by 3 bases and J by 8 bases, leaving 10 bases between them. The CDR3 spells CAISEQGQGYTF. DNA of the CDR3: TGTGCCATCAGTGAACAGGGACAAGGCTACACCTTC.

This clone was seen only a few times. The chain recombines TRBV7-8 with TRBJ2-5; possibly TRBD2 for D (6 bases). The CDR3 covers 15 residues. CDR1 and CDR2 (germline): SGHVS, FQNEAQ. The V and J ends lost 1 base and 0 bases respectively, with 9 bases between them. The CDR3 here is CASSLGTGDQETQYF. The CDR3 DNA is TGTGCCAGCAGCTTAGGGACGGGGGACCAAGAGACCCAGTACTTC.

The V call is TRBV7-8, the J call TRBJ2-7; 12 bases fit TRBD1. The CDR3 extends over 15 amino acids. Germline values: CDR1 SGHVS, CDR2 FQNEAQ. V lost 3 bases to trimming and J lost 4 bases; unmatched junction nucleotides: 4. CDR3 amino acids: CASSFGGQGAYEQYF. The CDR3 coding sequence is TGTGCCAGCAGCTTTGGGGGACAGGGGGCTTACGAGCAGTACTTC. The complete variable domain, with remaining parts taken from reference TRBV7-8 and TRBJ2-7, reads GAGVSQSPRYKVAKRGQDVALRCDPISGHVSLFWYQQALGQGPEFLTYFQNEAQLDKSGLPSDRFFAERPEGSVSTLKIQRTQQEDSAVYLCASSFGGQGAYEQYFGPGTRLTVT.

This chain links TRBV9 with TRBJ1-6, with D unclear. Per the germline V gene, CDR1 is SGDLS and CDR2 is YYNGEE. The CDR3 runs 12 residues. The V end lost 0 bases, the J end lost 11 bases, and 6 bases lay between the germline ends. CDR3: CASSVGGTPLHF. As DNA, the CDR3 is TGTGCCAGCAGCGTAGGTGGTACACCCCTCCACTTT.

The chain carries TRBV27 and TRBJ1-2, with D possibly TRBD1 on 5 matching bases. This CDR3 is built from 13 residues. Trimming took 6 bases from V and 3 from J, leaving 11 bases between them. In germline, CDR1 is MNHEY, CDR2 SMNVEV (reference sequence). This chain's CDR3 is CASSFRGYYGYTF. Here the CDR3 DNA reads TGTGCCAGCAGCTTCCGGGGGTACTATGGCTACACCTTC.

The chain couples TRBV9 to TRBJ2-7; TRBD2 matches at 9 bases. The CDR3 loop spans 15 amino acids. Germline V gene lookup returns CDR1 SGDLS and CDR2 YYNGEE. Unmatched junction bases numbered 5, after V lost 4 bases and J lost 0 bases. CDR3 in amino acids: CASSTNSGSSYEQYF. CDR3 DNA sequence: TGTGCCAGCAGCACCAATAGCGGGAGCTCCTACGAGCAGTACTTC.